What follows is one T cell receptor (beta chain) and its context. The antigen this receptor binds is unknown. Nothing much larger sits one base from this clone, and base qualities are not available. The sample's time point label, in plain terms: about 28 days (+/-7) after the second vaccine dose. According to the study, the label for this sample's treatment or condition signals: meningococcal conjugate vaccine given as trial control. The vaccinee samples were drawn from two UK trials, COV001 and COV002, one of which was a single-blind randomized controlled phase 2/3 trial testing AZD1222 (ChAdOx1 nCoV-19) in healthy adults. Trial participant PBMC samples were collected at day 0 and day 28 after the second dose for TCRbeta chain sequencing. The data were taken from a study of T cell responses to AZD1222 COVID-19 vaccine (dated by TCRdb to 2020 to 2022). Regarding the complete study: TCR sequencing covered 233 trial participants: nearly 210 given two doses of AZD1222 and around 26 given two doses of MenACWY control vaccine. Trial participants were enrolled into age subgroups of 18-55, 56-69 and 70-plus years, which contained about 150, 27 and 61 TCR-sequenced participants, respectively. The study at large found these results: After two AZD1222 doses, both the breadth and the depth of spike-specific TCRs were significantly higher than at day 0 and than in MenACWY recipients. In the small 56-69-year group, the increase in depth fell short of significance, most likely because of low power. Because no samples from the day 14 peak response were available, repertoires could be characterized only after the peak T cell response. Most participants were white British and females outnumbered males, and the authors suggested that clonal diversity may have been underestimated. Nearly half of unique spike-specific TCRs reportedly recognized epitopes outside regions mutated in the B.1.351 and B.1.1.7 variants. Vaccine-associated CD4 TCRs spanned the whole spike protein, with dominant responses in regions 160-218 and 743-854. Conclusions about previously exposed vaccinees are limited, since just five to seven AZD1222 recipients were seropositive for SARS-CoV-2 at baseline.

Reading from cysteine to phenylalanine, the CDR3 counts 14 amino acids. Just CDR3 DNA is preserved here, 42 bases in frame from base 1. The CDR1 and CDR2 encoded by the germline V gene (reference sequence) are MNHEY and SMNVEV. The germline V end is reduced by 4 bases and the J end by 10 bases; junction bases left unmatched: 9. The CDR3 regions of human TCRbeta chains were analyzed by immunosequencing. In the source study's methods: TCRs in the repertoires were compared against a reference library of SARS-CoV-2-specific TCRs that had been generated with the MIRA antigen-specificity platform. Breadth meant the fraction of unique TCRs that were SARS-CoV-2-associated, whereas depth meant the fraction of total T cells that were SARS-CoV-2-associated. Each spike-specific TCR was assigned to its reactive spike region and to a CD4 or CD8 class using the MIRA data. Log10-transformed breadth and depth values were compared by one-way ANOVA with Sidak's multiple comparisons tests. Entries here come from immuneACCESS through TCRdb and include only in-frame sequences with V and J called. Some clones fail to appear in such tables; in the studies checked, an unresolved V gene covers under half of the shortfall, and the cause of the remainder is unknown. Clone size and V and J calls were adopted from that table, with D and trimming inferred from the DNA. The sample has approximately 150,000 clones on record, 70% to 90% of them singletons. The ten biggest clones cover about 5.4% of the sample.

The chain is encoded by TRBV27 joined to TRBJ1-1; 10 of the junction bases match TRBD1. This material consisted of peripheral blood, taken 28 days after the second dose of the MenACWY control vaccine. The source is an adult who received the MenACWY meningococcal vaccine as a control. In nucleotide form, the sequence is TGTGCCAGCAGTTCGACAGGGGGCGATAAGGGAGCTTTCTTT. Translated, it gives CASSSTGGDKGAFF.